The 10 T cell receptor beta chains below were found in one sample sequenced in a study of blood T cell repertoires in COVID-19 (dated by TCRdb to about 2020). Libraries were prepared through the immunoSEQ multiplex PCR assay. Not all clones reach the TCRdb copy of this immuneACCESS table, which keeps in-frame sequences only. Checked studies attribute under half of the gap to unresolved V genes and leave the rest unexplained. Across this sample there are about 150,000 clones, with just over 85% seen only once. Of the sample, 5.5% to 7% is held by the ten largest clones. Sample: peripheral blood. Every receptor here comes from a man between 45 and 60 years old with active or convalescent COVID-19.

The chain recombines TRBV11-3 with TRBJ2-1; maybe TRBD2 (5 bases). V lost 0 bases to trimming and J lost 10 bases, with 13 bases between them. The CDR3 totals 14 residues. Germline CDR1 SGHNT, CDR2 YENEEA. The CDR3 DNA follows: TGTGCCAGCAGCTTAGACGGTCTAGCTAGGGAGCAGTTCTTC. As protein: CASSLDGLAREQFF. Combining the CDR3 with reference TRBV11-3 and TRBJ2-1 gives the whole variable domain EAGVVQSPRYKIIEKKQPVAFWCNPISGHNTLYWYLQNLGQGPELLIRYENEEAVDDSQLPKDRFSAERLKGVDSTLKIQPAELGDSAVYLCASSLDGLAREQFFGPGTRLTVL.

The rearrangement links TRBV6-1 to TRBJ1-6; D remains unclear. The CDR3 loop spans 15 amino acids. The germline CDR1 and CDR2 sequences are MNHNS and SASEGT. V gave up 2 bases and J gave up 7 bases, with 12 bases separating them. The CDR3 here is CASSETAGQNSPLHF. Written as DNA, the CDR3 is TGTGCCAGCAGTGAAACCGCAGGTCAAAATTCACCCCTCCACTTT.

The chain carries TRBV18 and TRBJ2-7; 13 bases fit TRBD2. V shed 6 bases, J shed 3 bases, and the junction held 5 bases outside the gene matches. The germline CDR1 and CDR2 sequences are KGHSH and LQKENI. The CDR3 is 15 amino acids. CDR3 in amino acids: CASSRTSGGIYEQYF. For the CDR3, the DNA is TGTGCCAGCTCTCGGACTAGCGGGGGTATCTACGAGCAGTACTTC.

The chain recombines TRBV2 with TRBJ1-5; D ambiguous. This CDR3 contains 14 residues. CDR1 and CDR2 (germline): SNHLY, FYNNEI. Trimming removed 2 bases from V and 0 bases from J, with 5 bases in between. The CDR3: CASSETVSNQPQHF. Here the CDR3 DNA reads TGTGCCAGCAGTGAAACAGTTAGCAATCAGCCCCAGCATTTT.

The chain couples TRBV24-1 to TRBJ2-5; 12 positions agree with TRBD1. In germline, CDR1 is KGHDR, CDR2 SFDVKD. The CDR3 totals 17 residues. V shed 2 bases and J 5 bases; nucleotides not matched to a gene: 8. CDR3 in DNA: TGTGCCACCAGTGATTCGACCCGGGACAGGGGGCTTGAGACCCAGTACTTC. Encoded protein: CATSDSTRDRGLETQYF.

J is TRBJ2-2 and V is TRBV7-2, with TRBD2 identical over 7 bases. This CDR3 is built from 16 residues. CDR1 and CDR2 (germline): SGHTA, FQGNSA. The J segment lost 2 bases and the V segment lost 0 bases, leaving 3 bases of the junction unmatched. The CDR3 region is CASSLAGGENTGELFF. The CDR3 coding sequence is TGTGCCAGCAGCTTAGCGGGAGGGGAAAACACCGGGGAGCTGTTTTTT.

This clone rates as medium-sized. Other DNA sequences in the same sample also yield this CDR3. The DNA for the CDR3 is TGTGCCAGCAGCCCGGGGAGAAACACCATATATTTT. Translating gives CASSPGRNTIYF. V gene TRBV3-1 (or the pseudogene TRBV3-2) combines with J gene TRBJ1-3; D call uncertain. This CDR3 has 12 residues. Looked up from germline, CDR1 is LGHDT and CDR2 is YNNKEL (reference sequence). Trimming took off 4 bases at V and 5 bases at J, with 6 bases between the two ends.

This clone was detected a few times. This chain uses TRBV18 with TRBJ2-6; 10 bases align to TRBD1. Germline CDR1 is KGHSH and CDR2 is LQKENI. V lost 3 bases to trimming and J lost 2 bases; unmatched junction nucleotides: 7. The CDR3 totals 18 residues. CDR3 sequence reads: CASSPWTGGAAGANVLTF. Written as DNA, the CDR3 is TGTGCCAGCTCACCGTGGACAGGGGGAGCGGCTGGGGCCAACGTCCTGACTTTC.

In its sample, this clone was seen a few times. Sequence at one end of the junction differs from germline and may be a read error. This chain joins TRBV7-7 and TRBJ2-7; 11 bases map to TRBD2. Germline V gene lookup returns CDR1 SSHAT and CDR2 FNYEAQ (reference sequence). This CDR3 is built from 16 residues. CDR3 in amino acids: CASSVAGGPGSYEQYF. The CDR3 coding sequence is TGTGCTAGCAGCGTAGCGGGAGGGCCGGGATCCTACGAGCAGTACTTC.

This chain joins TRBV2 and TRBJ2-3; 10 bases agree with TRBD1. V trimming: 6 bases; J trimming: 6 bases; junction bases outside the gene matches: 6. CDR1 and CDR2 (germline): SNHLY, FYNNEI. The CDR3 runs 14 residues. CDR3 DNA sequence: TGTGCCAGCAGGATCCGGACAGGGGGGGATACGCAGTATTTT. Protein: CASRIRTGGDTQYF.